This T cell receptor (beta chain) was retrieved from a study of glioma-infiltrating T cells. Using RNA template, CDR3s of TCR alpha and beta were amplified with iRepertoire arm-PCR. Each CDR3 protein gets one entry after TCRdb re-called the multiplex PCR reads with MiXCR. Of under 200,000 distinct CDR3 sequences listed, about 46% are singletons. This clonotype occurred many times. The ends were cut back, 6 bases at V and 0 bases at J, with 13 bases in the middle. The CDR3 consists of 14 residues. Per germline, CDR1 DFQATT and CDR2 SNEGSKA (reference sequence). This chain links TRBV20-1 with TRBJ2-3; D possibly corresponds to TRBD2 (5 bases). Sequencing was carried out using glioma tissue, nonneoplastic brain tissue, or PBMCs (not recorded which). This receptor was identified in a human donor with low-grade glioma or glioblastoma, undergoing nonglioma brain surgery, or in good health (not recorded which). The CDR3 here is CSATLGGSTDTQYF. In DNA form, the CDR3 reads TGCAGTGCAACCCTCGGCGGGAGCACAGATACGCAGTATTTT.